The clone carrying this T cell receptor (beta chain) was detected many times. Its antigen remains unknown. This entry comes from a study of early T cells in non-severe SARS-CoV-2 infection. Whole-study findings and limits: Anti-spike CD8 responses were favored by VDJdb matching, which missed private and CD4 specificities.

Molecules of cDNA were individually given unique molecular identifiers that were attached to them. TCRdb re-called the 5' RACE reads with MiXCR, one entry per CDR3 protein. The sample lists some 40,000 distinct CDR3 sequences, roughly 5% seen once, with 25% to 30% in the top ten. The length of the CDR3 is 14 residues. Germline V gene lookup returns CDR1 SGHRS and CDR2 YFSETQ. V dropped 0 bases and J dropped 1 base, with 7 bases sitting between them. The genes are TRBV5-1 and TRBJ1-1; unclear D gene. The specimen sequenced was whole blood. The sequence was collected from an adult who was a healthcare worker with PCR-confirmed SARS-CoV-2 infection or an uninfected control (not recorded which). In DNA, the CDR3 is TGCGCCAGCAGCTTGGAGGCAGGGAACACTGAAGCTTTCTTT. It encodes CASSLEAGNTEAFF.